Below are 26 T cell receptor beta chains sequenced from a single sample in a study of shared clonotypes between healthy human individuals. CD45RO-negative cells were positively selected for CCR7, leaving out terminally differentiated effector memory CD45RA+ cells. Method: immunoSEQ multiplex PCR; TCRdb's copy keeps in-frame clones and lacks some. The sample includes 1.5 million to 2.5 million clones, approximately 95% of them seen just once. Sequencing was done on a sample of naive CD8+ T cells sorted from blood. Receptors were obtained from a man between 18 and 35 years old in good health.

This clone has a single count. The chain carries TRBV5-1 and TRBJ2-1; no firm D call. The V gene lost 2 bases and the J gene lost 7 bases, with 10 bases spanning the gap. CDR3 length equals 13 residues. CDR1 and CDR2 from the germline V gene are SGHRS and YFSETQ. CDR3 nucleotides: TGCGCCAGCAGCTTCGACCACAGTAATGAGCAGTTCTTC. Translation gives CASSFDHSNEQFF.

The chain joins TRBV25-1 to TRBJ1-6; 8 bases are shared with TRBD1. Germline trimming cut 0 bases from V and 5 bases from J; bases unmatched to any gene: 9. CDR3 length: 18 residues. Germline V gene sequence: CDR1 MGHDK, CDR2 SYGVNS. CDR3 sequence: CASSEYPWTGRDNSPLHF. The DNA for the CDR3 is TGTGCCAGCAGTGAATACCCCTGGACAGGGAGAGATAATTCACCCCTCCACTTT.

This chain joins TRBV29-1 and TRBJ2-5; D might be TRBD1 (6 bases). CDR3 length: 15 residues. Trimming left V 6 bases short and J 2 bases short, with 19 bases between. Germline-derived CDR1 and CDR2 are SQVTM and ANQGSEA. The CDR3 loop is CSVFGLGAGQETQYF. The CDR3 nucleotides are TGCAGCGTGTTTGGCCTGGGGGCAGGACAAGAGACCCAGTACTTC.

This clone has a single count. V and J are TRBV11-2 and TRBJ1-5; D unclear. Germline-derived CDR1 and CDR2 are SGHAT and FQNNGV. The CDR3 contains 17 residues. Trimming pared 0 bases from V and 0 bases from J, leaving 12 bases between. In DNA, the CDR3 is TGTGCCAGCAGCTTAGATCACAGAAGCTATAGCAATCAGCCCCAGCATTTT. Translating gives CASSLDHRSYSNQPQHF.

The V call is TRBV11-2, the J call TRBJ2-5; D unclear. V was shortened by 11 bases and J by 2 bases, with 18 bases between the two germline ends. The germline V gene encodes CDR1 SGHAT and CDR2 FQNNGV. This CDR3 contains 14 residues. The CDR3: CASSEESLQETQYF. CDR3 coding DNA: TGTGCCTCGAGCGAGGAGTCGCTGCAAGAGACCCAGTACTTC.

This chain joins TRBV7-2 and TRBJ2-7; D possibly matches TRBD1 or TRBD2 (5 bases each). Germline values: CDR1 SGHTA, CDR2 FQGNSA. V was trimmed by 4 bases and J by 0 bases, leaving 7 bases between them. There are 13 residues in the CDR3. The CDR3 here is CASSWDVSYEQYF. The CDR3 bases are TGTGCCAGCAGCTGGGACGTCTCCTACGAGCAGTACTTC. Supplemented by reference TRBV7-2 and TRBJ2-7, the full variable domain reads GAGVSQSPSNKVTEKGKDVELRCDPISGHTALYWYRQSLGQGLEFLIYFQGNSAPDKSGLPSDRFSAERTGGSVSTLTIQRTQQEDSAVYLCASSWDVSYEQYFGPGTRLTVT.

The V and J genes are TRBV27 and TRBJ2-7; no firm D call. Trimming shortened V by 5 bases and J by 0 bases, and 8 bases separated the two germline ends. Per germline, CDR1 MNHEY and CDR2 SMNVEV (reference sequence). The CDR3 consists of 13 residues. Written as DNA, the CDR3 is TGTGCCAGCAGTCGGCCCCCCTCCTACGAGCAGTACTTC. Translated: CASSRPPSYEQYF.

The CDR3 coding sequence is TGTGCCACCAGCAGAGGTACGGCCCCCGGGGCCAGGGACATTCAGTACTTC. It specifies CATSRGTAPGARDIQYF. The chain employs TRBV15 and TRBJ2-4; D may correspond to TRBD1 or TRBD2 (5 bases each). Germline V gene sequence: CDR1 LNHNV, CDR2 YYDKDF (reference sequence). The CDR3 contains 17 residues. V was pared by 1 base and J by 8 bases, with 21 bases between.

This clone was seen a single time. Other DNA sequences in this specimen translate into the identical CDR3. The V call is TRBV13, the J call TRBJ2-3; D uncertain. This CDR3 region has 14 residues. V was clipped by 1 base and J by 2 bases, with 7 bases between them. Looked up from germline, CDR1 is PRHDT and CDR2 is FYEKMQ (reference sequence). This CDR3 reads CASSLEGVTDTQYF. CDR3 in DNA: TGTGCCAGCAGCTTAGAGGGCGTCACAGATACGCAGTATTTT.

The J gene is TRBJ2-7, the V gene TRBV6-5; D assignment may be TRBD1 or TRBD2 (5 bases each). This CDR3 has 15 residues. V was shortened by 6 bases and J by 0 bases, with 15 bases between the two germline ends. The V gene's germline CDR1 is MNHEY and CDR2 SVGAGI. Here the CDR3 reads CASSPGTYGSYEQYF. In nucleotides, the CDR3 is TGTGCCAGCAGCCCCGGGACCTATGGCTCCTACGAGCAGTACTTC.

Details on this clone: The same CDR3 can be traced to other DNA sequences in this sample. The chain carries TRBV6-5 and TRBJ2-7; the match to TRBD1 covers 7 bases. The J segment lost 1 base and the V segment lost 4 bases, leaving 1 base of the junction unmatched. Per the germline V gene, CDR1 is MNHEY and CDR2 is SVGAGI. This CDR3 has 13 residues. The chain's CDR3 is CASSLTGSYEQYF. In DNA, the CDR3 is TGTGCCAGCAGTTTGACAGGGTCCTACGAGCAGTACTTC.

This sequence joins TRBV19 and TRBJ2-1; D call uncertain. The CDR3 is 15 amino acids. Germline lookup yields CDR1 LNHDA and CDR2 SQIVND (reference sequence). The V gene lost 6 bases and the J gene lost 4 bases, with 16 bases spanning the gap. CDR3 sequence: CASSMLQSGYNEQFF. CDR3 bases: TGTGCCAGTAGCATGTTACAGTCTGGATACAATGAGCAGTTCTTC.

This sequence joins TRBV9 and TRBJ2-7; 8 nucleotides align to TRBD1. V was pared by 3 bases and J by 2 bases, with 7 bases of the junction left unmatched. Germline CDR1 is SGDLS and CDR2 is YYNGEE. CDR3 length equals 15 residues. CDR3 amino acids: CASSAGQGWAYEQYF. CDR3 nucleotide sequence: TGTGCCAGCAGCGCCGGACAGGGCTGGGCCTACGAGCAGTACTTC.

The chain links TRBV13 to TRBJ2-7; TRBD2 matches 8 bases. CDR1 and CDR2 from the germline V gene are PRHDT and FYEKMQ (reference sequence). This CDR3 has 15 amino acids. The trim removed 4 bases at V and 7 bases at J, leaving 12 bases unmatched. The CDR3 loop is CASSSLTGGPEEQYF. DNA of the CDR3: TGTGCCAGCAGCTCCTTAACGGGAGGGCCGGAAGAGCAGTACTTC.

This rearrangement joins TRBV7-8 to TRBJ2-7; tentative D call: TRBD2 (6 bases). The CDR3 is 14 residues long. Germline values: CDR1 SGHVS, CDR2 FQNEAQ. Trimming pared 8 bases from V and 4 bases from J, leaving 18 bases between. CDR3 amino acids: CASHDSGYSYEQYF. As DNA, the CDR3 is TGTGCCAGCCACGACAGCGGGTACTCGTACGAGCAGTACTTC.

The chain employs TRBV11-2 and TRBJ2-3, with TRBD2 identical over 10 bases. After removal of 0 bases from V and 3 bases from J, the junction contained 0 bases not matched to a gene. Germline loops: CDR1 SGHAT, CDR2 FQNNGV. The CDR3 is 15 amino acids. CDR3 sequence reads: CASSLDSGRTDTQYF. As DNA, the CDR3 is TGTGCCAGCAGCTTAGATAGCGGGAGGACAGATACGCAGTATTTT.

The chain carries TRBV15 and TRBJ2-2; perhaps TRBD2 as D (5 bases). The ends were cut back, 4 bases at V and 7 bases at J, with 7 bases in the middle. CDR1 is LNHNV, CDR2 YYDKDF, per germline (reference sequence). This CDR3 is 12 amino acids long. This CDR3 reads CATSNRGGELFF. In nucleotides, the CDR3 is TGTGCCACCAGCAATCGGGGCGGGGAGCTGTTTTTT.

The V and J genes are TRBV27 and TRBJ2-3; D perhaps matches TRBD2 (7 bases). Deletions cut 0 bases from V and 2 bases from J, with 12 bases between. Looked up from germline, CDR1 is MNHEY and CDR2 is SMNVEV (reference sequence). CDR3 length: 16 amino acids. The CDR3 region is CASSLSAGAYTDTQYF. CDR3 nucleotides: TGTGCCAGCAGTTTATCTGCGGGGGCCTACACAGATACGCAGTATTTT.

This chain links TRBV6-6 with TRBJ1-2; D is possibly TRBD1 (5 bases). V was shortened by 10 bases and J by 7 bases, with 25 bases between the two germline ends. Germline values: CDR1 MNHNY, CDR2 SVGAGI (reference sequence). This CDR3 is 15 amino acids long. Here the CDR3 reads CAIPSHGDLRGGYTF. The CDR3 DNA reads as TGTGCCATCCCATCCCACGGGGACCTTCGCGGTGGCTACACCTTC.

J is TRBJ2-7 and V is TRBV19, with TRBD2 matching 7 bases. The germline CDR1 and CDR2 sequences are LNHDA and SQIVND (reference sequence). J was trimmed by 5 bases and V by 6 bases; bases with no gene match: 13. The CDR3 loop spans 15 amino acids. The chain's CDR3 is CASSLRGLVPHEQYF. CDR3 DNA sequence: TGTGCCAGTAGCCTTAGAGGACTAGTCCCCCACGAGCAGTACTTC.

The rearrangement uses TRBV28 and TRBJ2-5; D is perhaps TRBD2 (5 bases). The CDR3 length is 13 residues. Looked up from germline, CDR1 is MDHEN and CDR2 is SYDVKM. The V gene lost 3 bases and the J gene lost 4 bases, with 9 bases spanning the gap. In DNA form, the CDR3 reads TGTGCCAGCAGTTTTAACGGGGTAGAGACCCAGTACTTC. Its protein is CASSFNGVETQYF.

This clone was observed once. The chain uses TRBV19 and TRBJ2-7; 8 bases agree with TRBD1. Germline CDR1 is LNHDA and CDR2 is SQIVND (reference sequence). The CDR3 totals 15 residues. After removal of 6 bases from V and 5 bases from J, the junction contained 12 bases not matched to a gene. The DNA for the CDR3 is TGTGCCAGTAGCACCCCGGACAGGGTCCTTGACGAGCAGTACTTC. It encodes CASSTPDRVLDEQYF.

This chain links TRBV7-6 with TRBJ2-1; 8 bases match TRBD2. Per the germline V gene, CDR1 is SGHVS and CDR2 is FNYEAQ. This CDR3 is built from 16 residues. J was trimmed by 9 bases and V by 2 bases; bases with no gene match: 12. CDR3 DNA sequence: TGTGCCAGCAGCTTAACTGTAGCGGGGCTGTCCGCTGAGCAGTTCTTC. As protein: CASSLTVAGLSAEQFF. The full variable domain, its missing parts supplied by reference TRBV7-6 and TRBJ2-1, is GAGVSQSPRYKVTKRGQDVALRCDPISGHVSLYWYRQALGQGPEFLTYFNYEAQQDKSGLPNDRFSAERPEGSISTLTIQRTEQRDSAMYRCASSLTVAGLSAEQFFGPGTRLTVL.

The rearrangement uses TRBV30 and TRBJ1-5, with a tentative D call TRBD1 (6 bases). CDR1 is GTSNPN, CDR2 SVGIG, per germline (reference sequence). The ends were cut back, 2 bases at V and 3 bases at J, with 14 bases in the middle. This CDR3 region has 15 residues. CDR3 sequence reads: CAWSLTGTLNQPQHF. The CDR3 nucleotides are TGTGCCTGGAGTTTAACAGGGACGCTCAATCAGCCCCAGCATTTT.

J is TRBJ2-7 and V is TRBV28; 7 nucleotides line up with TRBD1. J gave up 0 bases and V 7 bases, and 6 bases lay outside the gene matches. The germline CDR1 and CDR2 sequences are MDHEN and SYDVKM. The CDR3 has 14 residues. The CDR3, as DNA: TGTGCCAGCACGGTGACAGGGACCTCCTACGAGCAGTACTTC. It specifies CASTVTGTSYEQYF.

The V and J genes are TRBV27 and TRBJ2-2; 11 nucleotides match TRBD1. The CDR3 is made up of 14 amino acids. V shed 8 bases, J shed 5 bases, and the junction held 4 bases outside the gene matches. Per the germline V gene, CDR1 is MNHEY and CDR2 is SMNVEV (reference sequence). This CDR3 reads CASSGTGGTGELFF. DNA of the CDR3: TGTGCCAGCTCCGGGACAGGGGGTACCGGGGAGCTGTTTTTT.